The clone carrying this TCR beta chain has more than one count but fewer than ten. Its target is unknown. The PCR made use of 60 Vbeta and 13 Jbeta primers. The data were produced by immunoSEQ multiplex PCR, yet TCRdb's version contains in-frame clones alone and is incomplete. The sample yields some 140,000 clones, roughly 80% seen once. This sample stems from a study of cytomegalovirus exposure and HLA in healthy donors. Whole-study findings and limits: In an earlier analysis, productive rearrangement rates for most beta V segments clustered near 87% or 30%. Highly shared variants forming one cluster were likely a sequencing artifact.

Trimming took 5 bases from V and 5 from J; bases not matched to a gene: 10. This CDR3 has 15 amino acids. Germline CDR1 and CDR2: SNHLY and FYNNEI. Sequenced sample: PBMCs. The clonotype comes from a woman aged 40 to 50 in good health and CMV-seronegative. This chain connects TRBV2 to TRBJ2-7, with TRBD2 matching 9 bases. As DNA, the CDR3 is TGTGCCAGCAGTCCCCGGGGGACTAGCTTCCACGAGCAGTACTTC. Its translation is CASSPRGTSFHEQYF.